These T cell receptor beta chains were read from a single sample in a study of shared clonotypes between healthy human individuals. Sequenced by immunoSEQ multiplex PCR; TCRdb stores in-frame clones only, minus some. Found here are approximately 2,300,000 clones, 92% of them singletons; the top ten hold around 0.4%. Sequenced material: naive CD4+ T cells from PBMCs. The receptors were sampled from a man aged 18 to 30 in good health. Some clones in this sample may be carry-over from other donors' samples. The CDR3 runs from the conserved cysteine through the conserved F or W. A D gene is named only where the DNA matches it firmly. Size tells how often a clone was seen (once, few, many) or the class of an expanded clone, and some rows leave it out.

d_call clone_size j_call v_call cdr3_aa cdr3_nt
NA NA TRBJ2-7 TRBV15 CATSRGTRYEQYF TGTGCCACCAGCAGGGGTACAAGGTACGAGCAGTACTTC
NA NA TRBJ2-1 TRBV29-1 CSVEESTYNEQFF TGCAGCGTTGAAGAGTCGACCTACAATGAGCAGTTCTTC
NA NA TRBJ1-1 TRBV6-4 CASSDEQNTEAFF TGTGCCAGCAGTGACGAGCAGAACACTGAAGCTTTCTTT
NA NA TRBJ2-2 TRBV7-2 CASSSYNTGELFF TGTGCCAGCAGCTCCTATAACACCGGGGAGCTGTTTTTT
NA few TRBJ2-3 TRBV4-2 CASSQIGILVDTQYF TGTGCCAGCAGCCAAATCGGGATTCTGGTGGATACGCAGTATTTT
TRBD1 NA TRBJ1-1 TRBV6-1 CASSPTGTGNTEAFF TGTGCCAGCAGTCCGACCGGGACAGGCAACACTGAAGCTTTCTTT
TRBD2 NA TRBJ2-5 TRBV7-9 CASSLVAGADETQYF TGTGCCAGCAGCTTAGTAGCGGGGGCCGACGAGACCCAGTACTTC
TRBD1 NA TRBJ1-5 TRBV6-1 CASLQGAPGQPQHF TGTGCCAGCTTACAGGGGGCGCCCGGTCAGCCCCAGCATTTT
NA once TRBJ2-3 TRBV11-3 CASSRGLQGTDTQYF TGTGCCAGCAGCCGGGGACTCCAAGGCACAGATACGCAGTATTTT
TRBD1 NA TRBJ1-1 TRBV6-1 CASSGTGFTEAFF TGTGCCAGCAGTGGGACAGGCTTCACTGAAGCTTTCTTT
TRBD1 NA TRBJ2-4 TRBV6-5 CASSSRDRGRHIQYF TGTGCCAGCAGTTCTCGGGACAGGGGGCGTCACATTCAGTACTTC
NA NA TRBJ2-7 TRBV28 CASSLSGGRTYEQYF TGTGCCAGCAGTTTATCTGGGGGGAGGACCTACGAGCAGTACTTC
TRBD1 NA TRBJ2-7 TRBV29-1 CSAGQGIYEQYF TGCAGCGCAGGACAGGGGATTTACGAGCAGTACTTC
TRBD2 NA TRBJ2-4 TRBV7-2 CASSLPGGRARNIQYF TGTGCCAGCAGCTTACCTGGCGGGAGGGCCCGAAACATTCAGTACTTC
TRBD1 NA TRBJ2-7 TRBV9 CASSPQDRVSYEQYF TGTGCCAGCAGCCCTCAGGACAGGGTAAGCTACGAGCAGTACTTC
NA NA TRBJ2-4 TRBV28 CASTTFVGTLGIQYF TGTGCCAGCACCACGTTTGTGGGTACCTTAGGCATTCAGTACTTC
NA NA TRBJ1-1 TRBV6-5 CASSQNPGTAEAFF TGTGCCAGCAGTCAAAACCCAGGAACGGCCGAAGCTTTCTTT
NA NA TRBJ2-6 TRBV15 CATSREGDVLTF TGTGCCACCAGCAGAGAGGGGGACGTCCTGACTTTC
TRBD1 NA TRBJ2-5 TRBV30 CAWSGGTGVQETQYF TGTGCCTGGAGTGGGGGGACAGGGGTGCAAGAGACCCAGTACTTC
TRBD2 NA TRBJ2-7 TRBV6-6 CASSPRLAGGYEQYF TGTGCCAGCAGTCCCCGACTAGCGGGGGGATACGAGCAGTACTTC
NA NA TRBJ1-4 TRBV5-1 CASSLEWGAGEKLFF TGCGCCAGCAGCTTGGAATGGGGGGCAGGAGAAAAACTGTTTTTT
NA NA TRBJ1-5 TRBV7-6 CASSLLQGSTQHF TGTGCCAGCAGCCTGCTGCAGGGGAGTACCCAGCATTTT
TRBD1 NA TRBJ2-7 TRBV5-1 CASSSILGQGAYEQYF TGCGCCAGCAGCTCCATCTTAGGACAGGGAGCCTACGAGCAGTACTTC
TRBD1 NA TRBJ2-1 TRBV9 CASSVGDRRDEQFF TGTGCCAGCAGCGTAGGGGACAGGAGAGATGAGCAGTTCTTC
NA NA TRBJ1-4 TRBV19 CASSIRFFRAVNEKLFF TGTGCCAGTAGTATTCGATTTTTTCGGGCAGTAAATGAAAAACTGTTTTTT
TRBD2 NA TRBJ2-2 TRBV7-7 CASSLFSWTSGYGGTGELFF TGTGCCAGCAGTTTATTCAGTTGGACTAGCGGCTATGGTGGGACCGGGGAGCTGTTTTTT
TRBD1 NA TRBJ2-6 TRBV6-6 CASRKRGRGGANVLTF TGTGCCAGCCGTAAAAGGGGGCGCGGTGGGGCCAACGTCCTGACTTTC
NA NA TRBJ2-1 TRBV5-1 CASSLKSFGDNEQFF TGCGCCAGCAGCTTGAAGTCTTTCGGGGACAATGAGCAGTTCTTC
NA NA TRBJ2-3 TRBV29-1 CSVGLVLADTQYF TGCAGCGTTGGACTAGTTTTGGCAGATACGCAGTATTTT
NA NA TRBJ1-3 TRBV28 CASSSPTEGNTIYF TGTGCCAGCAGTTCCCCGACAGAGGGAAACACCATATATTTT
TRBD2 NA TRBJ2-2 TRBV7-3 CASSQSAGGYGGELFF TGTGCCAGCAGCCAGTCGGCGGGAGGGTACGGCGGGGAGCTGTTTTTT
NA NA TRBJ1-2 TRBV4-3 CASSHGVRGNYGYTF TGCGCCAGCAGCCATGGGGTTCGGGGTAACTATGGCTACACCTTC
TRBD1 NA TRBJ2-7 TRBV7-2 CASSLRGTGYEQYF TGTGCCAGCAGCTTACGCGGGACAGGGTACGAGCAGTACTTC
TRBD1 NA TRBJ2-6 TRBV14 CASSRQGGSGANVLTF TGTGCCAGCAGCCGACAGGGGGGTTCTGGGGCCAACGTCCTGACTTTC
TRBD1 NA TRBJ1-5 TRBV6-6 CASQLGQYNQPQHF TGTGCCAGCCAGCTGGGACAGTACAATCAGCCCCAGCATTTT
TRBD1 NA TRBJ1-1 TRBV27 CASSLQGGNTEAFF TGTGCCAGCAGTTTACAGGGGGGGAACACTGAAGCTTTCTTT
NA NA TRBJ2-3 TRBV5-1 CASSLQLADTQYF TGCGCCAGCAGCTTGCAACTAGCAGATACGCAGTATTTT
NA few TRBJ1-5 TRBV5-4 CASSLWGSHQPQHF TGTGCCAGCAGCTTGTGGGGGTCCCATCAGCCCCAGCATTTT
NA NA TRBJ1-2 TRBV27 CASSLTGKGFGYTF TGTGCCAGCAGTCTGACAGGAAAAGGCTTTGGCTACACCTTC
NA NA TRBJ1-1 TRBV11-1 CASSLIQSTEAFF TGTGCCAGCAGCTTGATCCAGAGCACTGAAGCTTTCTTT
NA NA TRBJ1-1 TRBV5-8 CASSLKGRGAFF TGTGCCAGCAGCTTGAAGGGCAGAGGGGCTTTCTTT
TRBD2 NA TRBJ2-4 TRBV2 CATGTSGYIQYF TGTGCCACGGGGACTAGCGGGTACATTCAGTACTTC
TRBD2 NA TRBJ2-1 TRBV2 CASKVEREGYNEQFF TGTGCCAGCAAAGTAGAGCGGGAGGGCTACAATGAGCAGTTCTTC
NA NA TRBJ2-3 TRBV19 CASRDWADTQYF TGTGCCAGTAGGGACTGGGCCGATACGCAGTATTTT
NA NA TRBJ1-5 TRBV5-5 CASSISRANQPQHF TGTGCCAGCAGCATAAGCCGGGCAAATCAGCCCCAGCATTTT
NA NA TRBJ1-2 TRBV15 CATSRGQVGINYGYTF TGTGCCACCAGCAGAGGGCAGGTCGGGATAAACTATGGCTACACCTTC
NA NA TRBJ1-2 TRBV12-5 CASGLDGWGTTGIDGYTF TGTGCTAGTGGTTTGGACGGGTGGGGTACTACAGGGATTGATGGCTACACCTTC
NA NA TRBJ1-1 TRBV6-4 CASSPLACLLNTEAFF TGTGCCAGCAGTCCGTTAGCCTGCCTTTTGAACACTGAAGCTTTCTTT
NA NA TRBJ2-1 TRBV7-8 CASSLVGGGYNEQFF TGTGCCAGCAGCTTGGTGGGGGGAGGATACAATGAGCAGTTCTTC
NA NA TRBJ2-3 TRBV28 CASSSGDIRTDTQYF TGTGCCAGCAGTTCAGGGGACATTCGGACAGATACGCAGTATTTT
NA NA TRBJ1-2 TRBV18 CASSPKIDSYGYTF TGTGCCAGCTCCCCAAAAATAGACAGCTATGGCTACACCTTC